These 32 T cell receptor beta chains were all obtained from the same sample, sequenced in a study of vaccination and CD4 T cells after COVID-19 (dated by TCRdb to between 2021 and 2022). The time point label on this specimen signifies: late sampling 161 to 241 days after vaccination in a few convalescent patients. What this sample's treatment or condition label stands for: approximately 9-day PBMC culture with coronavirus spike peptide pools or control peptides (ViraFEST assay). Which antigens these TCRs recognize remains unknown. Receptor amplification or capture employed PCR. Sequencing was carried out with an Illumina iSeq 100. DNA from cultured CD4+ T cells was subjected to TCR sequencing with the Oncomine TCR Beta short-read assay at the Johns Hopkins FTIC core. Clones were called with MiXCR by TCRdb after fastp trimmed the public reads at Q25, and only in-frame beta chains were retained. Rows are combined by CDR3 protein, so each entry shows the most common genes and DNA. In all, the sample holds around 18,000 distinct CDR3 sequences, and about 45% of those were seen once. Roughly a sixth of the sample is held by the ten biggest clonotypes.

Here the sequenced sample was CD4+ T cells from blood, cultured in vitro, taken about 7 months after SARS-CoV-2 vaccination. The receptor set was obtained from a human donor who had recovered from COVID-19.

The chain combines TRBV6-2 or TRBV6-3 with TRBJ2-5; no firm D call. The CDR3 sequence is 13 residues long. The V gene's germline CDR1 is MNHEY and CDR2 SVGEGT. V was trimmed by 0 bases and J by 4 bases, leaving 6 bases between them. CDR3 in DNA: TGTGCCAGCAGTTACTCGCCTGGAGAGACCCAGTACTTC. Protein product: CASSYSPGETQYF.

The rearrangement joins TRBV12-3 or TRBV12-4 to TRBJ1-5; D may be TRBD1 (5 bases). This CDR3 has 13 amino acids. V lost 6 bases to trimming and J lost 5 bases, with 11 bases between them. The CDR3: CASRFREYQPQHF. The CDR3 DNA reads as TGTGCCAGCAGATTCAGGGAATATCAGCCCCAGCATTTT.

The V call is TRBV7-3, the J call TRBJ2-3; TRBD2 agrees at 8 bases. Germline V gene data show CDR1 as SGHTA and CDR2 as FQGTGA. The V and J ends lost 4 bases and 2 bases, in that order; junction bases with no gene match: 5. The CDR3 loop spans 15 amino acids. The CDR3, as DNA: TGTGCCAGCAGCTCGGGACTAGTCCCCACAGATACGCAGTATTTT. Its protein is CASSSGLVPTDTQYF. Full variable domain (remainder filled in from reference TRBV7-3 and TRBJ2-3): GAGVSQTPSNKVTEKGKYVELRCDPISGHTALYWYRQSLGQGPEFLIYFQGTGAADDSGLPNDRFFAVRPEGSVSTLKIQRTERGDSAVYLCASSSGLVPTDTQYFGPGTRLTVL.

This clonotype was observed a handful of times. This chain links TRBV20-1 with TRBJ1-6; no definite D call. The CDR3 is 14 residues long. The ends were cut back, 6 bases at V and 1 base at J, with 10 bases in the middle. CDR1 is DFQATT and CDR2 is SNEGSKA in the germline V gene (reference sequence). CDR3 DNA sequence: TGCAGTGCAACCGGGAATTCCTATAATTCACCCCTCCACTTT. This gives the protein CSATGNSYNSPLHF.

In this sample, this clonotype turned up a few times. The chain has TRBV15 and TRBJ1-3; the D is unclear. The CDR3 contains 15 residues. Trimming cost V 0 bases and J 1 base, with 7 bases left between them. Germline V gene sequence: CDR1 LNHNV, CDR2 YYDKDF (reference sequence). The CDR3 loop is CATSRDQMSGNTIYF. CDR3 nucleotide sequence: TGTGCCACCAGCAGAGATCAAATGTCTGGAAACACCATATATTTT. Based on the CDR3 plus reference TRBV15 and TRBJ1-3, the full variable domain is DAMVIQNPRYQVTQFGKPVTLSCSQTLNHNVMYWYQQKSSQAPKLLFHYYDKDFNNEADTPDNFQSRRPNTSFCFLDIRSPGLGDTAMYLCATSRDQMSGNTIYFGEGSWLTVV.

This chain joins TRBV15 and TRBJ2-5, with 8 bases fitting TRBD2. The CDR3 runs to 15 residues. Trimming cost V 1 base and J 1 base; bases outside gene matches: 2. CDR1 and CDR2 from the germline V gene are LNHNV and YYDKDF (reference sequence). CDR3 sequence (DNA): TGTGCCACCAGCAGAGGAAGCGGGGGCCAAGAGACCCAGTACTTC. Translated, it gives CATSRGSGGQETQYF.

This clonotype has a handful of counts. The CDR3 region has the DNA TGTGCCAGCAGCGACAGGACAGGGGACGGCGAGCAGTACTTC. This codes for CASSDRTGDGEQYF. The chain recombines TRBV7-9 with TRBJ2-7, with 9 nucleotides matching TRBD1. Losses at the gene ends were 5 bases for V and 6 bases for J; bases not matched to a gene: 8. The CDR3 runs 14 residues. Germline lookup yields CDR1 SEHNR and CDR2 FQNEAQ (reference sequence).

The rearrangement uses TRBV7-6 and TRBJ2-2, with TRBD2 matching over 7 bases. CDR1 and CDR2 (germline): SGHVS, FNYEAQ. The CDR3 has 17 residues. Trimming took 5 bases from V and 0 from J; bases not matched to a gene: 9. The CDR3 region has the DNA TGTGCCAGCAGCCAGGGTCGAGGGACTACGAACACCGGGGAGCTGTTTTTT. This sequence encodes CASSQGRGTTNTGELFF.

V is TRBV6-5 and J is TRBJ2-6; 7 bases align to TRBD1. This CDR3 region has 18 residues. Germline loops: CDR1 MNHEY, CDR2 SVGAGI. J was trimmed by 0 bases and V by 2 bases; bases with no gene match: 7. The CDR3 DNA is TGTGCCAGCAGTTACGCCGGGACAGCGAGCTCTGGGGCCAACGTCCTGACTTTC. This gives the protein CASSYAGTASSGANVLTF.

The chain links TRBV7-2 to TRBJ2-7; D is perhaps TRBD2 (6 bases). With 4 bases removed from V and 3 bases from J, the gap between germline ends came to 16 bases. The CDR3 is made up of 15 amino acids. In germline, CDR1 is SGHTA, CDR2 FQGNSA. For the CDR3, the DNA is TGTGCCAGCAGCTCCGCGGCGGGAATGGGCTACGAGCAGTACTTC. It codes for CASSSAAGMGYEQYF.

In this sample, this clonotype turned up a few times. Germline is not matched at one junction end, which may reflect a read error. V is TRBV6-1 and J is TRBJ2-7; 8 nucleotides line up with TRBD2. The CDR3 runs to 14 residues. In germline, CDR1 is MNHNS, CDR2 SASEGT. The chain's CDR3 is CASREGLAAYEQYF. The CDR3 DNA reads TGTGCCAGCAGAGAAGGACTAGCCGCCTACGAGCAGTACTTC.

A few counts support this clonotype. The chain uses TRBV7-2 and TRBJ2-2; no firm D call. Per the germline V gene, CDR1 is SGHTA and CDR2 is FQGNSA. There are 14 residues in the CDR3. V was pared by 3 bases and J by 1 base, with 6 bases between. CDR3 bases: TGTGCCAGCAGCTTTTCCTGGAACACCGGGGAGCTGTTTTTT. Residues: CASSFSWNTGELFF.

The chain combines TRBV20-1 with TRBJ2-5; 7 nucleotides line up with TRBD2. Germline CDR1 is DFQATT and CDR2 is SNEGSKA (reference sequence). V lost 0 bases and J lost 4; bases outside the gene matches: 8. This CDR3 spans 15 amino acids. This CDR3 is CSARDRRGGGETQYF. As DNA, the CDR3 is TGCAGTGCTAGAGATCGCCGGGGCGGGGGAGAGACCCAGTACTTC.

V is TRBV5-4 and J is TRBJ1-2, with D perhaps matching TRBD1 (5 bases). The CDR3 is 16 amino acids. V was clipped by 0 bases and J by 4 bases, with 16 bases between them. CDR1 is SGHNT, CDR2 YYREEE, per germline (reference sequence). The CDR3 nucleotides are TGTGCCAGCAGCTTGGGGGGGTTAGGGACGCCCTATGGCTACACCTTC. Protein product: CASSLGGLGTPYGYTF.

In its sample, this clonotype was seen a few times. The V and J genes are TRBV20-1 and TRBJ2-3, with 11 bases lining up with TRBD2. Per germline, CDR1 DFQATT and CDR2 SNEGSKA (reference sequence). The CDR3 contains 13 residues. The CDR3, as DNA: TGCAGCGGCTCTAGCGGGGGGACAGATACGCAGTATTTT. The encoded protein is CSGSSGGTDTQYF.

The chain is built from TRBV20-1 and TRBJ2-3; 8 bases fit TRBD2. The CDR3 totals 15 residues. V shed 0 bases and J 2 bases; nucleotides not matched to a gene: 4. CDR1 DFQATT and CDR2 SNEGSKA come from the germline V gene (reference sequence). This CDR3 reads CSARDPGGNTDTQYF. CDR3 coding DNA: TGCAGTGCTAGAGATCCGGGGGGGAACACAGATACGCAGTATTTT.

V is TRBV6-1 and J is TRBJ1-1; tentatively, D is TRBD1 (5 bases). The V end was cut by 6 bases, the J end by 5 bases, with 13 bases between. The CDR3 contains 13 residues. CDR1 is MNHNS and CDR2 is SASEGT in the germline V gene. The CDR3 coding sequence is TGTGCCAGCAGCTATAGGGGTGAGACTGAAGCTTTCTTT. Translating it yields CASSYRGETEAFF.

This clonotype was seen a few times. This sequence joins TRBV6-1 and TRBJ1-5; tentatively, D is TRBD1 (5 bases). V dropped 10 bases and J dropped 0 bases, with 13 bases sitting between them. The germline gives CDR1 MNHNS, CDR2 SASEGT. This CDR3 spans 14 amino acids. This chain's CDR3 is CAISTGLSNQPQHF. CDR3 DNA sequence: TGTGCCATCTCCACGGGGCTTAGCAATCAGCCCCAGCATTTT.

The J gene is TRBJ1-1, the V gene TRBV6-1, with D unclear. Germline CDR1 is MNHNS and CDR2 is SASEGT. This CDR3 is 14 amino acids long. Trimming left V 1 base short and J 1 base short, with 7 bases between. This CDR3 reads CASSEEGPNTEAFF. CDR3 DNA sequence: TGTGCCAGCAGTGAAGAAGGACCGAACACTGAAGCTTTCTTT.

The chain joins TRBV20-1 to TRBJ2-7, with D perhaps matching TRBD1 or TRBD2 (5 bases each). The V gene lost 6 bases and the J gene lost 2 bases, with 14 bases spanning the gap. CDR3 length: 13 residues. Germline CDR1 reads DFQATT; CDR2 reads SNEGSKA (reference sequence). CDR3 DNA: TGCAGTGCAGGGACCCCCACTACCTACGAGCAGTACTTC. It specifies CSAGTPTTYEQYF.

This chain links TRBV19 with TRBJ2-1, with D uncertain. Trimming stripped 3 bases from V and 5 bases from J, with 8 bases between. Germline V CDR1 and CDR2: LNHDA, SQIVND (reference sequence). The CDR3 totals 13 residues. The CDR3 here is CASSIGSNNEQFF. As DNA, the CDR3 is TGTGCCAGTAGTATCGGCAGCAACAATGAGCAGTTCTTC.

The V gene is TRBV7-9, the J gene TRBJ2-2; 11 bases are a match to TRBD2. Germline-derived CDR1 and CDR2 are SEHNR and FQNEAQ (reference sequence). There are 17 residues in the CDR3. J was trimmed by 9 bases and V by 6 bases; bases with no gene match: 15. In DNA form, the CDR3 reads TGTGCCAGCAGGGGACCTCGCCCTAGCGGGGGGCTTCGGGAGCTGTTTTTT. Protein sequence: CASRGPRPSGGLRELFF.

As for this clonotype: One junction end does not reproduce the germline sequence, and a read error may be involved. This chain uses TRBV7-7 with TRBJ2-2; D is perhaps TRBD1 (5 bases). The CDR3 runs to 16 residues. CDR1 is SSHAT, CDR2 FNYEAQ, per germline (reference sequence). The CDR3 protein is CASSPRAGHGTGELFF. CDR3 coding DNA: TGTGCTAGCAGCCCTAGAGCAGGACATGGCACCGGGGAGCTGTTTTTT.

This clonotype was counted between two and nine times. The chain is built from TRBV7-2 and TRBJ2-3; 9 nucleotides match TRBD1. CDR3 length: 16 residues. Trimming cost V 0 bases and J 6 bases; bases outside gene matches: 7. In germline, CDR1 is SGHTA, CDR2 FQGNSA. The CDR3 loop is CASSLAGTGTGDTQYF. Written as DNA, the CDR3 is TGTGCCAGCAGCTTAGCCGGGACAGGGACAGGCGATACGCAGTATTTT.

This clonotype was counted between two and nine times. The chain couples TRBV19 to TRBJ2-5, with 13 bases identical to TRBD2. J gave up 7 bases and V 4 bases, and 15 bases lay outside the gene matches. The germline gives CDR1 LNHDA, CDR2 SQIVND (reference sequence). This CDR3 contains 18 residues. As DNA, the CDR3 is TGTGCCAGTAGTACACCAGGACTAGCGGGGGAGCGGCGAGGGACCCAGTACTTC. This encodes CASSTPGLAGERRGTQYF.

This clonotype was picked up a small number of times. The chain links TRBV5-4 to TRBJ2-7; D is unresolved. The V gene lost 4 bases and the J gene lost 2 bases, with 10 bases spanning the gap. Germline V gene lookup returns CDR1 SGHNT and CDR2 YYREEE (reference sequence). This CDR3 region has 13 residues. CDR3 protein: CASSLDMTYEQYF. CDR3 in DNA: TGTGCCAGCAGCCTAGACATGACCTACGAGCAGTACTTC.

The chain employs TRBV19 and TRBJ1-5; D unresolved. This CDR3 is 14 amino acids long. Germline CDR1 LNHDA, CDR2 SQIVND (reference sequence). V lost 0 bases and J 1 base, leaving 4 bases between the germline ends. This CDR3 is CASSIESSNQPQHF. In nucleotides, the CDR3 is TGTGCCAGTAGTATAGAAAGCAGCAATCAGCCCCAGCATTTT. Full variable domain (remainder filled in from reference TRBV19 and TRBJ1-5): DGGITQSPKYLFRKEGQNVTLSCEQNLNHDAMYWYRQDPGQGLRLIYYSQIVNDFQKGDIAEGYSVSREKKESFPLTVTSAQKNPTAFYLCASSIESSNQPQHFGDGTRLSIL.

The J gene is TRBJ2-3, the V gene TRBV7-3; D unresolved. Germline lookup yields CDR1 SGHTA and CDR2 FQGTGA. The CDR3 consists of 14 residues. Trimming cost V 2 bases and J 1 base, with 7 bases left between them. This CDR3 reads CASSLSFGTDTQYF. The CDR3, as DNA: TGTGCCAGCAGCTTATCGTTCGGCACAGATACGCAGTATTTT.

This clonotype occurred once. V is TRBV15 and J is TRBJ2-6; perhaps D is TRBD1 or TRBD2 (6 bases each). V lost 8 bases and J 1 base, leaving 24 bases between the germline ends. The CDR3 covers 19 residues. In germline, CDR1 is LNHNV, CDR2 YYDKDF (reference sequence). The CDR3 DNA is TGTGCCACCCTTCGGGGGCGGGCCCTCGATTCGTCTGGGGCCAACGTCCTGACTTTC. Amino acids: CATLRGRALDSSGANVLTF.

This clonotype appeared a single time. This chain connects TRBV7-2 to TRBJ1-1; D is undetermined. This CDR3 spans 15 amino acids. V was trimmed by 2 bases and J by 3 bases, leaving 13 bases between them. CDR1 SGHTA and CDR2 FQGNSA come from the germline V gene. DNA for the CDR3: TGTGCCAGCAGCTTATATGGGGTAAGGGACACTGAAGCTTTCTTT. Its protein product is CASSLYGVRDTEAFF.

In this sample, this clonotype turned up a few times. J is TRBJ2-7 and V is TRBV20-1; D is undetermined. CDR1 is DFQATT, CDR2 SNEGSKA, per germline (reference sequence). V dropped 3 bases and J dropped 2 bases, with 11 bases sitting between them. The length of the CDR3 is 13 residues. CDR3 sequence reads: CSASRRPPYEQYF. The DNA for the CDR3 is TGCAGTGCTAGTCGTAGGCCACCCTACGAGCAGTACTTC.

This chain connects TRBV7-8 to TRBJ2-1; no clear D gene. Germline-derived CDR1 and CDR2 are SGHVS and FQNEAQ. The CDR3 is made up of 16 amino acids. V dropped 1 base and J dropped 4 bases, with 14 bases sitting between them. CDR3 in amino acids: CASSLVTRLVYNEQFF. The CDR3 DNA reads TGTGCCAGCAGCTTAGTCACAAGGCTCGTTTACAATGAGCAGTTCTTC.